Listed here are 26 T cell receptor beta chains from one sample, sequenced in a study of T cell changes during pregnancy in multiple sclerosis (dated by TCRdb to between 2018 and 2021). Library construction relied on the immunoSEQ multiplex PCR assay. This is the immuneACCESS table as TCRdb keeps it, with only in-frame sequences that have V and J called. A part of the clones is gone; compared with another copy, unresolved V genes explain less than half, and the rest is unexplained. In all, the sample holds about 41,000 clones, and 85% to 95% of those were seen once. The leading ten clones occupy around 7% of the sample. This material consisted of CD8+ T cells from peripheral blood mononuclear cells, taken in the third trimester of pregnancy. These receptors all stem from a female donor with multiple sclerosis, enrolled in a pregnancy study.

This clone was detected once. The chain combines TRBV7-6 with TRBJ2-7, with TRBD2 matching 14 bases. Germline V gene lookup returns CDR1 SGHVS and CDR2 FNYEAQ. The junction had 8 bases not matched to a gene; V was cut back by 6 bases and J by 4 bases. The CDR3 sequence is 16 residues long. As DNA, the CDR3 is TGTGCCAGCAGTCCTGGACTAGCGGGGGGATTGTACGAGCAGTACTTC. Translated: CASSPGLAGGLYEQYF.

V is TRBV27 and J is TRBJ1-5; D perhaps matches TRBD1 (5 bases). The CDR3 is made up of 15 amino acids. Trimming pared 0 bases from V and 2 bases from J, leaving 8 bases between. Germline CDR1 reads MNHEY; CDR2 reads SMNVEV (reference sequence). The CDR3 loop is CASSLSQGGNQPQHF. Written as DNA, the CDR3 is TGTGCCAGCAGTTTATCGCAAGGGGGCAATCAGCCCCAGCATTTT.

The CDR3 DNA follows: TGTGCCAGCAGCCCCCTTTTGGGCGGGTTGAACACTGAAGCTTTCTTT. It encodes CASSPLLGGLNTEAFF. This rearrangement joins TRBV7-6 to TRBJ1-1; D gene ambiguous. Germline loops: CDR1 SGHVS, CDR2 FNYEAQ. The length of the CDR3 is 16 residues. V gave up 5 bases and J gave up 0 bases, with 16 bases separating them.

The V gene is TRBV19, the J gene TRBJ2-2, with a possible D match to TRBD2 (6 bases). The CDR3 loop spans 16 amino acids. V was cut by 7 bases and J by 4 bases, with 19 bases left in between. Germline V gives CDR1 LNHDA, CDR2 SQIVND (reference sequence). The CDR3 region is CASMKEPGVGTGELFF. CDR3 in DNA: TGTGCCAGTATGAAGGAACCGGGGGTGGGCACCGGGGAGCTGTTTTTT. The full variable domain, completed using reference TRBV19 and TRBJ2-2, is DGGITQSPKYLFRKEGQNVTLSCEQNLNHDAMYWYRQDPGQGLRLIYYSQIVNDFQKGDIAEGYSVSREKKESFPLTVTSAQKNPTAFYLCASMKEPGVGTGELFFGEGSRLTVL.

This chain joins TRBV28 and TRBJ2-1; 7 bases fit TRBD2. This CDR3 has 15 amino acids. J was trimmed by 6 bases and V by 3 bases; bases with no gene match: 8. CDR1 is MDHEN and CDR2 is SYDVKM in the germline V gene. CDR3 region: CASSFPSGGPNEQFF. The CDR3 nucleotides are TGTGCCAGCAGTTTTCCTAGCGGAGGGCCCAATGAGCAGTTCTTC.

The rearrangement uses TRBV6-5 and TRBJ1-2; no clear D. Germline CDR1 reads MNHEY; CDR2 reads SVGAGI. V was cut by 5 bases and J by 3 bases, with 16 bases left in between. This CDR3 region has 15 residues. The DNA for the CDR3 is TGTGCCAGCAGTCACGGAGACCGATGGGACTATGGCTACACCTTC. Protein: CASSHGDRWDYGYTF.

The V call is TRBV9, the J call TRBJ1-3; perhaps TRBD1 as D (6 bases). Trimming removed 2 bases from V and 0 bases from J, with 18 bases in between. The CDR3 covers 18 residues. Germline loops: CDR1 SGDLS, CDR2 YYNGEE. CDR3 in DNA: TGTGCCAGCAGCGTTTCCCCCGTGGACAGCGGCTCTGGAAACACCATATATTTT. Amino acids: CASSVSPVDSGSGNTIYF.

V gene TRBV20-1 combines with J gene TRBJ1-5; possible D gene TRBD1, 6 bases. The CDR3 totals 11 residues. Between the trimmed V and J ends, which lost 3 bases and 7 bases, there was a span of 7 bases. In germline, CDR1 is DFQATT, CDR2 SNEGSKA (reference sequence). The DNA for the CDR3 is TGCAGTGCTAGGGGGGCGCAGCCCCAGCATTTT. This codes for CSARGAQPQHF.

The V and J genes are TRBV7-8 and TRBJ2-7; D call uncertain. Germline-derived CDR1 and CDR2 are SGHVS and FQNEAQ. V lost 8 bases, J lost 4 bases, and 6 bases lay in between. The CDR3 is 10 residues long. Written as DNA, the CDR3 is TGTGCCAGCGGAGATTACGAGCAGTACTTC. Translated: CASGDYEQYF.

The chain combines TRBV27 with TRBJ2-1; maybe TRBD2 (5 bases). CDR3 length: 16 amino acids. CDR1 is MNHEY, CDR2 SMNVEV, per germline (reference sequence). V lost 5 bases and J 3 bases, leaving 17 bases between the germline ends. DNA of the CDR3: TGTGCCAGCAGTACGGCCGGGGTAGCAGTCTACAATGAGCAGTTCTTC. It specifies CASSTAGVAVYNEQFF.

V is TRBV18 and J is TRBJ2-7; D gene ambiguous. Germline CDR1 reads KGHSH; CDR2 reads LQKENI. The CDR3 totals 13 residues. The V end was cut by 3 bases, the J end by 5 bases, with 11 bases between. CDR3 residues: CASSPEERDEQYF. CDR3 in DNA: TGTGCCAGCTCACCCGAGGAACGGGACGAGCAGTACTTC.

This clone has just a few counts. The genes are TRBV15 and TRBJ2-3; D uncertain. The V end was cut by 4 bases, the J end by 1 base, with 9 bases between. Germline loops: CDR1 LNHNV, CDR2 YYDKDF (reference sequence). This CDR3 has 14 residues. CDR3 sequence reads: CATSNARGTDTQYF. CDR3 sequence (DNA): TGTGCCACCAGCAATGCGAGAGGCACAGATACGCAGTATTTT.

CDR3 region: CASSIRQFNEKLFF. In DNA, the CDR3 is TGTGCCAGTAGTATAAGACAGTTTAATGAAAAACTGTTTTTT. The rearrangement links TRBV19 to TRBJ1-4; D is possibly TRBD1 (5 bases). Between the trimmed V and J ends, which lost 2 bases and 4 bases, there was a span of 8 bases. CDR1 is LNHDA and CDR2 is SQIVND in the germline V gene (reference sequence). CDR3 length: 14 amino acids.

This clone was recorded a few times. The CDR3 coding sequence is TGTGCCTGGAGTGTGGGGGCGCAGAACACCATATATTTT. Protein product: CAWSVGAQNTIYF. This chain uses TRBV30 with TRBJ1-3, with D maybe TRBD1 (6 bases). This CDR3 comprises 13 residues. The germline V and J ends were trimmed by 0 bases and 7 bases, with 10 bases remaining between them. Germline V gives CDR1 GTSNPN, CDR2 SVGIG (reference sequence).

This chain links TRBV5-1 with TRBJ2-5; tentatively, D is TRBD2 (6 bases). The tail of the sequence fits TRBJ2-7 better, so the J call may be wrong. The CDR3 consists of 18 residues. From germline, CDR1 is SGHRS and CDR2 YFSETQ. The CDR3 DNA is TGCGCCAGCAGCTTGGTATGGCGGGAAAGTGGGGTAATCTCCGAGCAGTACTTC. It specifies CASSLVWRESGVISEQYF.

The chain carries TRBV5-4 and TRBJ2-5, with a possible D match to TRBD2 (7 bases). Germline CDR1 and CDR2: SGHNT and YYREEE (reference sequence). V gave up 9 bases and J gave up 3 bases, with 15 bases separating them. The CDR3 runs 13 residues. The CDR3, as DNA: TGTGCCACCCGAGAGGGGGGGGAAGAGACCCAGTACTTC. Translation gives CATREGGEETQYF.

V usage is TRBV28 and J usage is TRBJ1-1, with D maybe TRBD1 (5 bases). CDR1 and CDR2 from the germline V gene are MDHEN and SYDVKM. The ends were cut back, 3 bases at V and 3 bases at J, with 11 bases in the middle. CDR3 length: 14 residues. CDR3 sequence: CASSFGGEDTEAFF. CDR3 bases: TGTGCCAGCAGTTTTGGGGGGGAGGACACTGAAGCTTTCTTT.

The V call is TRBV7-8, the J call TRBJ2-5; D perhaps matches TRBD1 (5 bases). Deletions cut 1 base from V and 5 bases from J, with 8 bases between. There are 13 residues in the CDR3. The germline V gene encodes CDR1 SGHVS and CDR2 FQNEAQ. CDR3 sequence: CASSLGGEETQYF. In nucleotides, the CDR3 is TGTGCCAGCAGCTTAGGGGGCGAGGAGACCCAGTACTTC.

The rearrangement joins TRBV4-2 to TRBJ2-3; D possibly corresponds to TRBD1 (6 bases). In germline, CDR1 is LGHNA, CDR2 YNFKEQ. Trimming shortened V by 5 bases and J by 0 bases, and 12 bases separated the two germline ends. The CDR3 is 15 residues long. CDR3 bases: TGTGCCAGCAGCGAGGGGGATCCTAGCACAGATACGCAGTATTTT. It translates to CASSEGDPSTDTQYF.

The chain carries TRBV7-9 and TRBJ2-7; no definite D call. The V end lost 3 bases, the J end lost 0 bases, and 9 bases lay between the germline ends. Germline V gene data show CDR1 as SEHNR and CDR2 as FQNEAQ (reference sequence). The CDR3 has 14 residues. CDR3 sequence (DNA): TGTGCCAGCAGCTTGGGTCTAGGCTCCTACGAGCAGTACTTC. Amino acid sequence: CASSLGLGSYEQYF.

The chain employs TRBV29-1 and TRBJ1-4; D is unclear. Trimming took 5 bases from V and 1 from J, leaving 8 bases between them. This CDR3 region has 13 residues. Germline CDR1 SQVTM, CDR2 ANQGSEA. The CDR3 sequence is CSVLLGTNEKLFF. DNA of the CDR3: TGCAGCGTTCTCCTAGGAACTAATGAAAAACTGTTTTTT.

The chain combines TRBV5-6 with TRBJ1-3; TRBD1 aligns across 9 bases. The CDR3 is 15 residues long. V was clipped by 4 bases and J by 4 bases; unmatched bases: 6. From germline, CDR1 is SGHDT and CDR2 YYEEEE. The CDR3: CASSRTGAEGNTIYF. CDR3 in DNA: TGTGCCAGCAGCCGGACAGGGGCGGAAGGAAACACCATATATTTT.

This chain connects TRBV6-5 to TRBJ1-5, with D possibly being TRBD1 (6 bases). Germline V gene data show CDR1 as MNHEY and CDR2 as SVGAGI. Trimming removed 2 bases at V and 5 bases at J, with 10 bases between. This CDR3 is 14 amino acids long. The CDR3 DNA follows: TGTGCCAGCAGTTACGGCGGGGGGCATCAGCCCCAGCATTTT. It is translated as CASSYGGGHQPQHF.

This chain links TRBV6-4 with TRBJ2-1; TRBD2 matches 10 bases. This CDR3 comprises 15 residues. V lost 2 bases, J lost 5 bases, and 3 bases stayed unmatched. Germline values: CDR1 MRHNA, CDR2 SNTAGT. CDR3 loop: CASSDGAGGNNEQFF. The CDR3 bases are TGTGCCAGCAGTGACGGAGCGGGAGGGAACAATGAGCAGTTCTTC.

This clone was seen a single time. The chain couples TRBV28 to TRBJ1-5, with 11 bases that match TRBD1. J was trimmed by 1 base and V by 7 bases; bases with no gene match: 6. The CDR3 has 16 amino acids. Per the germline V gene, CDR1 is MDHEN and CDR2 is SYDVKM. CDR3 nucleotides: TGTGCCAGCACTCTCGGACAGGGGGCCAGCAATCAGCCCCAGCATTTT. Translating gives CASTLGQGASNQPQHF.

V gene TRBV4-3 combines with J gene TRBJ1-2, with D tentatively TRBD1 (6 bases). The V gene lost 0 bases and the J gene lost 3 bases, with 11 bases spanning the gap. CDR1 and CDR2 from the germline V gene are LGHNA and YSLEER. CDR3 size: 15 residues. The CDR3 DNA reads TGCGCCAGCAGCCAAGATACAGGGCTTTACTATGGCTACACCTTC. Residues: CASSQDTGLYYGYTF.